This entry describes one T cell receptor beta chain. The antigen this receptor binds is unknown. No clone much larger than this one lies a single base away; base qualities are absent. Compared with germline, V lacks 0 bases and J lacks 0 bases; bases without a gene match: 1. The CDR3 measures 15 amino acids from cysteine to phenylalanine. The kept DNA is CDR3 alone, 45 bases in frame from the first base. Looking up the germline V gene yields CDR1 SQVTM and CDR2 ANQGSEA. This specimen belongs to a study of T cell responses to AZD1222 COVID-19 vaccine listed by TCRdb under 2021. Looking at the study overall: A total of roughly 240 trial participants underwent TCR sequencing, of whom 200 to 220 received two doses of AZD1222 and 26 received two doses of the MenACWY control vaccine. Enrollment into the trials was organized by age into subgroups of 18-55, 56-69 and 70-plus years, and those subgroups contained 148, 28 and 57 TCR-sequenced participants, respectively. The paper as a whole reports these results and caveats: Because no samples from the day 14 peak response were available, repertoires could be characterized only after the peak T cell response. The whole spike protein was spanned by vaccine-associated CD4 TCRs, and dominant responses were seen in regions 160-218 and 743-854. The 56-69-year group was small, and its depth increase did not reach significance, likely because of low power. Most participants were white British and females outnumbered males, and the authors suggested that clonal diversity may have been underestimated. After two AZD1222 doses, spike-specific TCR breadth and depth were significantly higher than at day 0 and than in MenACWY recipients. Epitopes outside the regions mutated in the B.1.351 and B.1.1.7 variants were reportedly recognized by nearly half of the unique spike-specific TCRs. Conclusions about previously exposed vaccinees were limited because only a handful of AZD1222 recipients were SARS-CoV-2 seropositive at baseline.

The CDR3 regions of human TCRbeta chains were analyzed by immunosequencing. The authors' pipeline ran thus. Repertoire TCRs were matched against a reference library of SARS-CoV-2-specific TCRs generated with the MIRA antigen-specificity platform. Breadth meant the fraction of unique TCRs that were SARS-CoV-2-associated, whereas depth meant the fraction of total T cells that were SARS-CoV-2-associated. Using the MIRA data, each spike-specific TCR was assigned both to the spike region to which the TCR was reactive and to a CD4 or CD8 class. Log10-transformed breadth and depth values were compared by one-way ANOVA with Sidak's multiple comparisons tests. As stored in TCRdb, this immuneACCESS dataset retains in-frame rearrangements with V and J assigned. A fraction of the clones does not appear; measured against another copy, unresolved V genes explain less than half of the discrepancy, and the remainder lacks a known reason. The DNA gave D and trimming, while V, J and clone size come from that table. For this sample the table gives just under 80,000 clones, of which more than 85% were detected only once. In total, the top ten clones hold under 5% of the sample.

This specimen's time point label, interpreted: about 28 days (+/-7) after the second vaccine dose. AZD1222 recipients given second doses at about 4 weeks or at about 12 weeks were pooled, since spike-specific TCR depth and breadth were not found to differ between the two schedules. Vaccinee samples were obtained from the UK trials COV001 and COV002, which included a single-blind randomized controlled phase 2/3 trial of AZD1222 (ChAdOx1 nCoV-19) in healthy adults. For TCRbeta chain sequencing, PBMC samples from trial participants were taken at day 0 and at day 28 after the second dose. This specimen consisted of peripheral blood, obtained 28 days after the second AZD1222 dose. Recombination joined TRBV29-1 with TRBJ2-2, with 7 middle bases fitting TRBD1. This receptor was obtained from an adult who received the AZD1222 COVID-19 vaccine. The CDR3 protein is CSVEEQGPNTGELFF. The nucleotide sequence is given as TGCAGCGTTGAAGAACAGGGGCCGAACACCGGGGAGCTGTTTTTT.